The TCR beta chain under discussion was sequenced for a study of early T cells in non-severe SARS-CoV-2 infection. The germline V gene has CDR1 SNHLY and CDR2 FYNNEI. V shed 8 bases and J 5 bases; nucleotides not matched to a gene: 0. The CDR3 runs 11 residues. About this clonotype itself: With a much larger clone just one base away, this may be a read error. The CDR3 does not end in the conserved phenylalanine or tryptophan, so this is likely a read error.

One entry per CDR3 protein results from TCRdb running MiXCR on the 5' RACE reads. The table has under 75,000 distinct CDR3 sequences, about an eighth seen once. Sequencing used whole blood. The chain has TRBV2 and TRBJ2-1; TRBD2 aligns across 7 bases. This TCR was recovered from an adult who was a healthcare worker with PCR-confirmed SARS-CoV-2 infection or an uninfected control (not recorded which). The CDR3 bases are TGTGCCAGCCTAGCGGACAATGAGCAGTTCCTC. Translated, it gives CASLADNEQFL.